This T cell receptor beta chain was found in a study of cytomegalovirus exposure and HLA in healthy donors. General study results and limits: By HLA locus, TCR association rates varied in a later analysis, with DRB1 showing the most and HLA-C the fewest.

The germline V gene encodes CDR1 SGHAT and CDR2 FQNNGV. The CDR3 loop spans 19 amino acids. V was pared by 4 bases and J by 0 bases, with 9 bases of the junction left unmatched. Each donor's status was that of a healthy bone marrow donor. As to this clone: The target antigen is unknown.

Both 60 Vbeta primers and 13 Jbeta primers went into the PCR. Measured with immunoSEQ multiplex PCR; TCRdb has only the in-frame clones, and not every one. The sample includes about 210,000 clones, 78% of them seen just once. The sequenced material came from PBMCs. The rearrangement uses TRBV11-2 and TRBJ2-6; 10 positions agree with TRBD1. The sequence was obtained from a boy aged 5-17 years in good health and CMV-seronegative. The CDR3 DNA sequence: TGTGCCAGCAGCTCACCCAAAGGGACAGGGGCCTCTGGGGCCAACGTCCTGACTTTC. Amino acid sequence: CASSSPKGTGASGANVLTF.